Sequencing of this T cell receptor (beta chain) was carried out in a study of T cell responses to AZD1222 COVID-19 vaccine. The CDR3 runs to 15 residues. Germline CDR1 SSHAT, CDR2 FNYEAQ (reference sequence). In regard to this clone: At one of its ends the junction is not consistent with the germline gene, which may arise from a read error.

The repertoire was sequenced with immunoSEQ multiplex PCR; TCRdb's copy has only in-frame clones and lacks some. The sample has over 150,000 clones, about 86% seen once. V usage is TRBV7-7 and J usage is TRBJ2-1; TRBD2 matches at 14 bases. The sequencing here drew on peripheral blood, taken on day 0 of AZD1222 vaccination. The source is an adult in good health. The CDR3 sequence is CASSLGTSGGNEQFF. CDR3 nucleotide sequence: TGTGCTAGCAGCTTAGGGACTAGCGGGGGCAATGAGCAGTTCTTC.